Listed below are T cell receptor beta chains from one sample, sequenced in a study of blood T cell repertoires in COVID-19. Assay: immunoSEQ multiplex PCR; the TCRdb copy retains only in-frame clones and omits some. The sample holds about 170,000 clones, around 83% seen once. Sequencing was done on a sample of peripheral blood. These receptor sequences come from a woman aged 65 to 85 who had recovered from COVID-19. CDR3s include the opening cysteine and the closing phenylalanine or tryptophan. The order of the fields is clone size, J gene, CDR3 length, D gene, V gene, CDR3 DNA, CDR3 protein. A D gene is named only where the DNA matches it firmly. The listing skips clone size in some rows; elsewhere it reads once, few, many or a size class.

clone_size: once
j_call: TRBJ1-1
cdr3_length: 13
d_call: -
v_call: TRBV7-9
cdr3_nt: TGTGCCAGCAGCCGACAGTTGAACACTGAAGCTTTCTTT
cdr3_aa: CASSRQLNTEAFF

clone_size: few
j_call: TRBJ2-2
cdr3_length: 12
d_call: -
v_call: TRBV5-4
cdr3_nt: TGTGCCAGCAGCCGGGACTTTGGGGAGCTGTTTTTT
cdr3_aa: CASSRDFGELFF

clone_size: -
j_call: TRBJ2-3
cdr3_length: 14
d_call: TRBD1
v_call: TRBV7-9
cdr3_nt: TGTGCCAGCAGCCGGACAGGGAACACAGATACGCAGTATTTT
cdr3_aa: CASSRTGNTDTQYF

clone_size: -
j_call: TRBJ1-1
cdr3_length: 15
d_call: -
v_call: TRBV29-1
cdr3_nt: TGCAGCGTACAGGATCGTGGGGGCCAGTACACTGAAGCTTTCTTT
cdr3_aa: CSVQDRGGQYTEAFF

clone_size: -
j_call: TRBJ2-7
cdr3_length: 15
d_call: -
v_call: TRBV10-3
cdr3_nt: TGTGCCATCAGTGGCAGGGGACCCAGCTCCTACGAGCAGTACTTC
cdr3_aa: CAISGRGPSSYEQYF

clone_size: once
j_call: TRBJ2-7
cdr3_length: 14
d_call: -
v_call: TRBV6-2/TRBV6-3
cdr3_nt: TGTGCCAGCAGTTACCCCGACAGAGCCTACGAGCAGTACTTC
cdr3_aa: CASSYPDRAYEQYF

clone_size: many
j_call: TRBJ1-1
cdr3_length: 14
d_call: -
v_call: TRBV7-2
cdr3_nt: TGTGCCAGCAGCTCCCCGGGGTGGGGGGCTGAAGCTTTCTTT
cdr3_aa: CASSSPGWGAEAFF

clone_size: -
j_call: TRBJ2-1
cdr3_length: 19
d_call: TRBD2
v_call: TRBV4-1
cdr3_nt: TGCGCCAGCAGCCAAGCGACAGTTTGTGGGCGGGGACTACACAATGAGCAGTTCTTC
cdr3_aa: CASSQATVCGRGLHNEQFF

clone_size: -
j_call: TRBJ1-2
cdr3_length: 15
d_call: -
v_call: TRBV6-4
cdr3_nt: TGTGCCAGCAGAACCAGACATTCCTCTAACTATGGCTACACCTTC
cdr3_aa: CASRTRHSSNYGYTF

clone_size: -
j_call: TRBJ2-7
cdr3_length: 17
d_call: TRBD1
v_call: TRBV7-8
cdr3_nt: TGTGCCAGCAGCCGAGTTAGTGGTTGGGGACAGGGCTACGAGCAGTACTTC
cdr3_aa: CASSRVSGWGQGYEQYF

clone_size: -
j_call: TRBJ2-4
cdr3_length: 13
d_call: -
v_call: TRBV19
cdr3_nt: TGTGCCAGTAGAGTCCCGGGCAAAAACATTCAGTACTTC
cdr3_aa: CASRVPGKNIQYF

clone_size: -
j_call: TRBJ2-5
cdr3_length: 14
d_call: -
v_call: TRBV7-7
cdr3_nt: TGTGCTAGCAGCCCCACTAATATTCAAGAGACCCAGTACTTC
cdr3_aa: CASSPTNIQETQYF

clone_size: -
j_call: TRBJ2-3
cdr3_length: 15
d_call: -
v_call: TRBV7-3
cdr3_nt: TGTGCCAGCAGCTTAAGTGGGACACGGGGTGGTACGCAGTATTTT
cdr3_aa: CASSLSGTRGGTQYF

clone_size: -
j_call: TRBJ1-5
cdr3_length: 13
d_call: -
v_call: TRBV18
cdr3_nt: TGTGCCAGCTCACCAAGTGCCGGGTGGCCCCAGCATTTT
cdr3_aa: CASSPSAGWPQHF

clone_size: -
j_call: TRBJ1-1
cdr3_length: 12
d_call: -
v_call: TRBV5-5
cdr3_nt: TGTGCCAGCAGCTTGGCTCTCACTGAAGCTTTCTTT
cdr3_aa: CASSLALTEAFF

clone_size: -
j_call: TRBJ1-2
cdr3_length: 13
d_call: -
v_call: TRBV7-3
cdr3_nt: TGTGCCAGCAGCCAGGCGGCAGGGGAGGGCTACACCTTC
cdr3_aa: CASSQAAGEGYTF

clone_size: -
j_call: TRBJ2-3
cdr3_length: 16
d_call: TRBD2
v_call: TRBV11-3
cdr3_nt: TGTGCCAGCAGCTTAGGGCTAGCGGGAAGCACAGATACGCAGTATTTT
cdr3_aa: CASSLGLAGSTDTQYF

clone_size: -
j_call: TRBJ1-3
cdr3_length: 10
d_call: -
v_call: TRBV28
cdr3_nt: TGTGCCAGCGCCGCGGACACCATATATTTT
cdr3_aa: CASAADTIYF

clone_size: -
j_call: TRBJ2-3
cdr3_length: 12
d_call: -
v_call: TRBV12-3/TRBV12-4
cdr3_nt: TGTGCCAGCAGCGCAGGCGGCCCCAGGGGGTATTTT
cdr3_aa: CASSAGGPRGYF

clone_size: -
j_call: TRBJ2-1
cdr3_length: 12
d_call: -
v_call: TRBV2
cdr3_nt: TGTGCCAGCAGGACGGGGGGCCTTGAGCAGTTCTTC
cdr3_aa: CASRTGGLEQFF

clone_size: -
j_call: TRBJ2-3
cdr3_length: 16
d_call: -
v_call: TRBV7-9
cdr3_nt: TGTGCCAGCAGCCGCCGGGGAACTAGACTCACAGATACGCAGTATTTT
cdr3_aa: CASSRRGTRLTDTQYF

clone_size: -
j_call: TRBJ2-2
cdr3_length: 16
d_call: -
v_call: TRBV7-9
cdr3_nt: TGTGCCAGCAGCTACTACCGGGACAAAGGGGCCGGGGAGCTGTTTTTT
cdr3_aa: CASSYYRDKGAGELFF

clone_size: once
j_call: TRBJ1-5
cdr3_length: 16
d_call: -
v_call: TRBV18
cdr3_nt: TGTGCCAGCTCACCTAATAGGGGGAACGCCCGGGGGCCCCAGCATTTT
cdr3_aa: CASSPNRGNARGPQHF

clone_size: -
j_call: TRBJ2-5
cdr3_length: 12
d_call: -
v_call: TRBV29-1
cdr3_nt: TGCAGCGTTGGCAGGGTTCAAGAGACCCAGTACTTC
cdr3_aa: CSVGRVQETQYF

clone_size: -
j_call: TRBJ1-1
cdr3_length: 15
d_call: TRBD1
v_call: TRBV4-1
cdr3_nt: TGCGCCAGCAGCCACCCCGACAGGGGAAGCACTGAAGCTTTCTTT
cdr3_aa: CASSHPDRGSTEAFF

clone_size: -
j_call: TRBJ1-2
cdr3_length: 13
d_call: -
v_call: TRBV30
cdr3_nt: TGTGCCTGGAGACTGACGGGGACTAGGGGCTACACCTTC
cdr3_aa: CAWRLTGTRGYTF

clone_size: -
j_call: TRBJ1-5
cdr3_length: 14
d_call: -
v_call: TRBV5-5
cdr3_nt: TGTGCCAGCAGCTTTGTGGGCGGGGGTCAGCCCCAGCATTTT
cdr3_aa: CASSFVGGGQPQHF

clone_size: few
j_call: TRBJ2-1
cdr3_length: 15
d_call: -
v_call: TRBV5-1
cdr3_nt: TGCGCCAGCAGCCCCAATTGGGGGGAGAACAATGAGCAGTTCTTC
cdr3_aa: CASSPNWGENNEQFF

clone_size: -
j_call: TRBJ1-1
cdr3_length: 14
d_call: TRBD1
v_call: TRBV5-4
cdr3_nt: TGTGCCAGCAGCTTGACAGGGGGCGGGACTGAAGCTTTCTTT
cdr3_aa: CASSLTGGGTEAFF

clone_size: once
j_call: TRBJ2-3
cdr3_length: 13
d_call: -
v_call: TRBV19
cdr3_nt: TGTGCCAGTAGTATAGAGCCGCGGGATACGCAGTATTTT
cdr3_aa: CASSIEPRDTQYF

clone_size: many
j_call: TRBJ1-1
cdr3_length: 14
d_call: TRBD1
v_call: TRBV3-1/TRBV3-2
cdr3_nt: TGTGCCAGCAGCCGACAGGGAATGAACACTGAAGCTTTCTTT
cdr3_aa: CASSRQGMNTEAFF

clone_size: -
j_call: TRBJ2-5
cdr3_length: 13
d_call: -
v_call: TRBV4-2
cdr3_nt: TGTGCCAGCAGCCAAGACGGTCGGGAGACCCAGTACTTC
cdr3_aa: CASSQDGRETQYF

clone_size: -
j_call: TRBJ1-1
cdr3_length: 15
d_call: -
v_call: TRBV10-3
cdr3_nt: TGTGCCATCAGTCCAGGGGTCAATAAGGACACTGAAGCTTTCTTT
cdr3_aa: CAISPGVNKDTEAFF

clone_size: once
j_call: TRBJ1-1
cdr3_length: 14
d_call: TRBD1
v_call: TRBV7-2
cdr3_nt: TGTGCCAGCACCCCAGGGGGGAGTCTACTTGAAGCTTTCTTT
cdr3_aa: CASTPGGSLLEAFF

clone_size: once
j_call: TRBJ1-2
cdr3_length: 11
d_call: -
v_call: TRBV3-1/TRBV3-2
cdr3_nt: TGTGCCAGCAGCCAAGGCGGTGGCTACACCTTC
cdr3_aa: CASSQGGGYTF

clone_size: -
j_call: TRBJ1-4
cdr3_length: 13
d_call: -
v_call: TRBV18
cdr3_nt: TGTGCCAGCTCCCCTGACAGTAATGAAAAACTGTTTTTT
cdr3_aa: CASSPDSNEKLFF